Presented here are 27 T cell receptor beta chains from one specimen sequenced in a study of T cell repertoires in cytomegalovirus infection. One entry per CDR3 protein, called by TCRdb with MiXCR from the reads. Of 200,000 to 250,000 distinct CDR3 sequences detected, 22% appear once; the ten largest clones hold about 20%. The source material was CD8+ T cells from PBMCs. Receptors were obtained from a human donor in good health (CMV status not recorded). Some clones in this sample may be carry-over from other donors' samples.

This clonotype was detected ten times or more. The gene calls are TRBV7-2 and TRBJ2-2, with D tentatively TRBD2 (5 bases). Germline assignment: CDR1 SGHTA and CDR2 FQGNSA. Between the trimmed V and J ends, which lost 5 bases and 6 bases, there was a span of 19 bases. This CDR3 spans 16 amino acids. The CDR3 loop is CASSHPEVSLAGELFF. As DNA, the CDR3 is TGTGCCAGCAGCCACCCGGAGGTTTCCCTCGCCGGGGAGCTGTTTTTT.

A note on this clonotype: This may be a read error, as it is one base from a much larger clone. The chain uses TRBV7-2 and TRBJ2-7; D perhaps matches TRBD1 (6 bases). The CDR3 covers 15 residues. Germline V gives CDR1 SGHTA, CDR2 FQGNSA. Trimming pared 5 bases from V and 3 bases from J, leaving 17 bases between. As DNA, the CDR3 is TGTGCCAGCAGCATGACAGGTTCCGTTCGCTACGAGCAGTACTTC. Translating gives CASSMTGSVRYEQYF.

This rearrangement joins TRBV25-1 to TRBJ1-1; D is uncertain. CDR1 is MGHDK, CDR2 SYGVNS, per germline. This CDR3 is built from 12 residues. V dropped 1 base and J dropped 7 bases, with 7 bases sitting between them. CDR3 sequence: CASSEWMGEAFF. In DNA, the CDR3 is TGTGCCAGCAGTGAATGGATGGGTGAAGCTTTCTTT.

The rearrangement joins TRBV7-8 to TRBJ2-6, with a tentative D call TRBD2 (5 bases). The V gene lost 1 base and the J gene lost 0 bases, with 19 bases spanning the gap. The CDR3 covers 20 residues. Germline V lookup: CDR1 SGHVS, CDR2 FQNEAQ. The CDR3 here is CASSLVAGSVWFSGANVLTF. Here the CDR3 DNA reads TGTGCCAGCAGCTTAGTTGCGGGTAGTGTATGGTTCTCTGGGGCCAACGTCCTGACTTTC.

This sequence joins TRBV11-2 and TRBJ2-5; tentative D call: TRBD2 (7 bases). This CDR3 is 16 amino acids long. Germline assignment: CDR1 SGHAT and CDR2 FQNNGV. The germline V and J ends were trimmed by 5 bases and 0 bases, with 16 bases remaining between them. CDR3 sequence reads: CASSSEGGVYQETQYF. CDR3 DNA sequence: TGTGCCAGCAGCAGCGAAGGGGGGGTATACCAAGAGACCCAGTACTTC.

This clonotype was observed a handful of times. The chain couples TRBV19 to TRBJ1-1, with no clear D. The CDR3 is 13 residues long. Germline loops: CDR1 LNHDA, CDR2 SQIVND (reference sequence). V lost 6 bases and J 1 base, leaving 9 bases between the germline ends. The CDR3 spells CASRIGWNTEAFF. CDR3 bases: TGTGCCAGTAGGATCGGATGGAACACTGAAGCTTTCTTT.

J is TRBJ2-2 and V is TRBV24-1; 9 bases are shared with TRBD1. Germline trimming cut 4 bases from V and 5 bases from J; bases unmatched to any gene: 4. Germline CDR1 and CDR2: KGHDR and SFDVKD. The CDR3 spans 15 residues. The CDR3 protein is CATSDGDRETGELFF. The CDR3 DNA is TGTGCCACCAGTGACGGGGACAGGGAGACCGGGGAGCTGTTTTTT.

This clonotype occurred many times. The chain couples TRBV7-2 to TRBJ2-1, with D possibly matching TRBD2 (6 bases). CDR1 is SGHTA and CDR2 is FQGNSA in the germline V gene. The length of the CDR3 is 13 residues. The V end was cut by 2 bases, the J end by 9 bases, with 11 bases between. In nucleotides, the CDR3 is TGTGCCAGCAGCTTACCACGGGGAGGTGAGCAGTTCTTC. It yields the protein CASSLPRGGEQFF.

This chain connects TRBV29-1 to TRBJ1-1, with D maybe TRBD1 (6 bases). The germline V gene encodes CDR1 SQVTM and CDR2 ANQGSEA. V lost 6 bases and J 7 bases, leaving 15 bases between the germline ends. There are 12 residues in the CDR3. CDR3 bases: TGCAGCGTACTAGGACCCAGGGGTGAAGCTTTCTTT. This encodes CSVLGPRGEAFF.

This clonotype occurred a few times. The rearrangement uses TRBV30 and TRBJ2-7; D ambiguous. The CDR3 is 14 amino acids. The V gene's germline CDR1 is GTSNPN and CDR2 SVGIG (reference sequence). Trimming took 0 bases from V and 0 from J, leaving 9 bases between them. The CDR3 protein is CAWSVVGISYEQYF. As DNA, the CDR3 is TGTGCCTGGAGTGTAGTGGGGATCTCCTACGAGCAGTACTTC.

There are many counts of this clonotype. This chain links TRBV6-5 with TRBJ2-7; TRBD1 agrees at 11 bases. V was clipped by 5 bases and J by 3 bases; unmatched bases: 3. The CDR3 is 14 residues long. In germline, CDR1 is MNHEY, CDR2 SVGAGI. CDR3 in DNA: TGTGCCAGCAGTGCGGGACAGGGGGACTACGAGCAGTACTTC. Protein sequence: CASSAGQGDYEQYF.

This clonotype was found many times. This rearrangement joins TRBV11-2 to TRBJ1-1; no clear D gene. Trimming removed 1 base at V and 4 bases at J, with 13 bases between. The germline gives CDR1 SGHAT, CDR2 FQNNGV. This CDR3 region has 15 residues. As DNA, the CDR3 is TGTGCCAGCAGCTTAGCCCGGCCAGGACCCACTGAAGCTTTCTTT. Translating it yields CASSLARPGPTEAFF. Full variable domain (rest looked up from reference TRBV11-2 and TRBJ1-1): EAGVAQSPRYKIIEKRQSVAFWCNPISGHATLYWYQQILGQGPKLLIQFQNNGVVDDSQLPKDRFSAERLKGVDSTLKIQPAKLEDSAVYLCASSLARPGPTEAFFGQGTRLTVV.

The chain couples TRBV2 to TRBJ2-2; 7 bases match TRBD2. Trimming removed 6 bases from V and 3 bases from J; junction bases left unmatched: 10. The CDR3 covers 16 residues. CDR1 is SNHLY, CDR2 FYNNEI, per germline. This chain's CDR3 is CASSTASGPYTGELFF. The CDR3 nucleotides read TGTGCCAGCAGCACCGCTAGCGGACCCTACACCGGGGAGCTGTTTTTT.

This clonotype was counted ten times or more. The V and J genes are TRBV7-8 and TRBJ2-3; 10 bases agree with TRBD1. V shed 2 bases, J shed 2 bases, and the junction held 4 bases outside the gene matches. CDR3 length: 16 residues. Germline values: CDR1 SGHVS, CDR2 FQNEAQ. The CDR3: CASSLSGTGATDTQYF. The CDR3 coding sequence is TGTGCCAGCAGCTTATCCGGGACAGGGGCCACAGATACGCAGTATTTT.

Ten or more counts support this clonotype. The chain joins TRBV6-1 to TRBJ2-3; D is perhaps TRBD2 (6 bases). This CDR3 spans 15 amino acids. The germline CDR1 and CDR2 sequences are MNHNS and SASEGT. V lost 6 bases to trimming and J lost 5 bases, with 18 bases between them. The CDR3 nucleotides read TGTGCCAGCAGGCCACTAGCACGGCGCCAAGATACGCAGTATTTT. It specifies CASRPLARRQDTQYF.

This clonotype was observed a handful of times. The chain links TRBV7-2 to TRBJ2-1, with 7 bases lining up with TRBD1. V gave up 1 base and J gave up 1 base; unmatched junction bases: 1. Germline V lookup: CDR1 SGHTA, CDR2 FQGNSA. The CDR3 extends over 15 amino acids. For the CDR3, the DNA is TGTGCCAGCAGCTTAGGGACAGGATCCTACAATGAGCAGTTCTTC. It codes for CASSLGTGSYNEQFF. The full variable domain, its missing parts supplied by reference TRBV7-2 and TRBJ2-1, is GAGVSQSPSNKVTEKGKDVELRCDPISGHTALYWYRQSLGQGLEFLIYFQGNSAPDKSGLPSDRFSAERTGGSVSTLTIQRTQQEDSAVYLCASSLGTGSYNEQFFGPGTRLTVL.

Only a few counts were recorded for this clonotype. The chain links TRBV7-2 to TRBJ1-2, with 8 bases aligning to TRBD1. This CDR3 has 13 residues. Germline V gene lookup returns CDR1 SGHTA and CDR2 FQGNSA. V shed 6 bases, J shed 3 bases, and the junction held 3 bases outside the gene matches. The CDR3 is CASRGGQDYGYTF. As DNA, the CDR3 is TGTGCCAGCAGGGGGGGACAGGACTATGGCTACACCTTC.

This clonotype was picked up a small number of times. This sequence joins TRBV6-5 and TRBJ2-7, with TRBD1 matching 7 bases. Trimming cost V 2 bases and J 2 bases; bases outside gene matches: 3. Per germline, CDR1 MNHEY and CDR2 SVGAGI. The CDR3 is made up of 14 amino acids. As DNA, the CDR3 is TGTGCCAGCAGTTACAATGGACAGGCCTACGAGCAGTACTTC. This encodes CASSYNGQAYEQYF.

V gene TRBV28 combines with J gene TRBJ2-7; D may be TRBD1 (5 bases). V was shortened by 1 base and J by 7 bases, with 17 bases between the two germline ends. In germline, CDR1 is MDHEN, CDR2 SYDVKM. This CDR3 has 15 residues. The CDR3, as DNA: TGTGCCAGCAGTTTATACAGGACGGCATCCCTGGAGCAGTACTTC. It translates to CASSLYRTASLEQYF.

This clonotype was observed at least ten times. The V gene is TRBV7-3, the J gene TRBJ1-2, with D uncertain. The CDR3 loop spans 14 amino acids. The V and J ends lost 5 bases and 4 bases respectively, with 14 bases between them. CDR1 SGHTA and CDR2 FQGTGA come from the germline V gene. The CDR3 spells CASSPSGSFYGYTF. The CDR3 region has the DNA TGTGCCAGCAGCCCGAGCGGATCCTTCTATGGCTACACCTTC. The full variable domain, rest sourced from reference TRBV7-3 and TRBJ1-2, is GAGVSQTPSNKVTEKGKYVELRCDPISGHTALYWYRQSLGQGPEFLIYFQGTGAADDSGLPNDRFFAVRPEGSVSTLKIQRTERGDSAVYLCASSPSGSFYGYTFGSGTRLTVV.

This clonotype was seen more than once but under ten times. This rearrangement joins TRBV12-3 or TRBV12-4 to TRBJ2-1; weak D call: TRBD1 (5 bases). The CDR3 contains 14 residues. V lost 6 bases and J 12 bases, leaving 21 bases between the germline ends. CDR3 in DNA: TGTGCCAGCAGCCCAGGGATCTCTCAAGATGGGCAGTTCTTC. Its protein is CASSPGISQDGQFF.

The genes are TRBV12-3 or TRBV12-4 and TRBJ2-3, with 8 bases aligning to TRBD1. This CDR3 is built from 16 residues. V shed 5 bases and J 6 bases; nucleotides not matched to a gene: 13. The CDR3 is CASSPFWAGGFDTQYF. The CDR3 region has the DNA TGTGCCAGCAGTCCGTTCTGGGCAGGGGGCTTCGATACGCAGTATTTT.

The CDR3 nucleotides read TGTGCCAGTAGGGCCGAGACTCTCTCCTACAATGAGCAGTTCTTC. Its translation: CASRAETLSYNEQFF. V usage is TRBV19 and J usage is TRBJ2-1; D is uncertain. Trimming left V 6 bases short and J 0 bases short, with 12 bases between. This CDR3 comprises 15 residues. Germline values: CDR1 LNHDA, CDR2 SQIVND (reference sequence).

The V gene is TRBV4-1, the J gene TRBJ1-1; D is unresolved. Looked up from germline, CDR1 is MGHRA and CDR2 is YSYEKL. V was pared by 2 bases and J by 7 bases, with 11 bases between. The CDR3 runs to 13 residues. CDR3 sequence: CASSQPLRVEAFF. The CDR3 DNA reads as TGCGCCAGCAGCCAACCACTTAGGGTTGAAGCTTTCTTT.

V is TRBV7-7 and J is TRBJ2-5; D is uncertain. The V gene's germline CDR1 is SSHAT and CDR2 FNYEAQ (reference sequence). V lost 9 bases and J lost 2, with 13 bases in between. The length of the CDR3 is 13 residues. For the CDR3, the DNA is TGTGCCAGTGCCCTGGGTGAACAAGAGACCCAGTACTTC. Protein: CASALGEQETQYF.

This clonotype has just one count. CDR3 protein: CASSQWTENLSGNTIYF. CDR3 DNA: TGCGCCAGCAGCCAATGGACAGAAAACCTCTCTGGAAACACCATATATTTT. The rearrangement joins TRBV4-1 to TRBJ1-3; D may be TRBD1 (6 bases). The CDR3 totals 17 residues. Germline lookup yields CDR1 MGHRA and CDR2 YSYEKL. V lost 2 bases, J lost 0 bases, and 14 bases lay in between.

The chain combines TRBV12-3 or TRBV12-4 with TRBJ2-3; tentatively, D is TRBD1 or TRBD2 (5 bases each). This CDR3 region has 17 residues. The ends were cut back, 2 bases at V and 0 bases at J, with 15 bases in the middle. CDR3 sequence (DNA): TGTGCCAGCAGTTTACGCCCCGGGACGGTCAGCACAGATACGCAGTATTTT. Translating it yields CASSLRPGTVSTDTQYF.